The 31 T cell receptor beta chains below come from one sample, sequenced in a study of blood T cell repertoires in COVID-19. Some clones are missing from TCRdb's copy, which holds only in-frame ones; the method was immunoSEQ multiplex PCR. This sample has about 200,000 clones, with approximately 90% found just once. The specimen sequenced was PBMCs or T cells enriched from blood (not recorded which). The receptors were sampled from a man younger than 45 who had recovered from COVID-19.

This chain joins TRBV9 and TRBJ2-2, with 7 bases aligning to TRBD1. The V gene end was trimmed by 4 bases and the J gene end by 0 bases; junction bases not matched to a gene: 6. In germline, CDR1 is SGDLS, CDR2 YYNGEE. The CDR3 runs 16 residues. CDR3 residues: CASSLSGTANTGELFF. The CDR3 DNA is TGTGCCAGCAGCTTATCCGGGACAGCGAACACCGGGGAGCTGTTTTTT.

The chain joins TRBV30 to TRBJ1-1; TRBD1 aligns across 7 bases. This CDR3 is 13 amino acids long. Germline-derived CDR1 and CDR2 are GTSNPN and SVGIG (reference sequence). The ends lost 2 bases at V and 1 base at J; junction bases unmatched: 1. Here the CDR3 reads CAWSRQGNTEAFF. The CDR3 DNA follows: TGTGCCTGGAGTCGACAGGGGAACACTGAAGCTTTCTTT.

The gene calls are TRBV5-4 and TRBJ2-7; TRBD1 matches at 8 bases. CDR3 size: 15 residues. V dropped 4 bases and J dropped 2; count of bases not matched to a gene: 8. Germline CDR1 SGHNT, CDR2 YYREEE (reference sequence). The CDR3: CASSETGAPTYEQYF. CDR3 sequence (DNA): TGTGCCAGCAGCGAGACAGGGGCCCCTACCTACGAGCAGTACTTC.

This chain links TRBV5-5 with TRBJ2-5; 7 bases are shared with TRBD1. The CDR3 totals 14 residues. V was clipped by 0 bases and J by 5 bases; unmatched bases: 4. The germline V gene has CDR1 SGHKS and CDR2 YYEKEE (reference sequence). The CDR3 region has the DNA TGTGCCAGCAGCTTGGACAGGGGCAGGGAGACCCAGTACTTC. Translated: CASSLDRGRETQYF.

The V call is TRBV15, the J call TRBJ2-2, with TRBD2 identical over 11 bases. The CDR3 extends over 16 amino acids. Per the germline V gene, CDR1 is LNHNV and CDR2 is YYDKDF (reference sequence). V was clipped by 2 bases and J by 4 bases; unmatched bases: 3. The CDR3 region is CATSRPGLAGTGELFF. In DNA, the CDR3 is TGTGCCACCAGCAGACCAGGACTAGCGGGCACCGGGGAGCTGTTTTTT.

The V gene is TRBV5-1, the J gene TRBJ1-2; 7 bases are shared with TRBD1. V lost 5 bases and J lost 2; bases outside the gene matches: 3. The CDR3 contains 13 residues. Germline CDR1 and CDR2: SGHRS and YFSETQ. The CDR3 nucleotides read TGCGCCAGCAGACCGGGACAGAACTATGGCTACACCTTC. Its translation is CASRPGQNYGYTF.

The genes are TRBV2 and TRBJ1-5; 7 bases match TRBD1. The germline V gene has CDR1 SNHLY and CDR2 FYNNEI. The ends lost 5 bases at V and 7 bases at J; junction bases unmatched: 2. This CDR3 contains 12 residues. The CDR3 loop is CASSQGGQPQHF. In DNA, the CDR3 is TGTGCCAGCAGTCAGGGGGGACAGCCCCAGCATTTT.

V is TRBV11-2 and J is TRBJ2-6; 9 bases are a match to TRBD1. V was pared by 4 bases and J by 0 bases, with 4 bases of the junction left unmatched. CDR1 SGHAT and CDR2 FQNNGV come from the germline V gene. This CDR3 spans 17 amino acids. The chain's CDR3 is CASSSDRGPSGANVLTF. The CDR3, as DNA: TGTGCCAGCAGCTCGGACAGGGGCCCCTCTGGGGCCAACGTCCTGACTTTC.

The CDR3: CASSPWSPRVETQYF. The CDR3 DNA sequence: TGCGCCAGCAGCCCCTGGTCCCCCAGGGTCGAGACCCAGTACTTC. The J gene is TRBJ2-5, the V gene TRBV5-1; tentatively, D is TRBD1 (5 bases). This CDR3 is built from 15 residues. The germline V gene encodes CDR1 SGHRS and CDR2 YFSETQ. Trimming stripped 4 bases from V and 5 bases from J, with 18 bases between.

The chain couples TRBV19 to TRBJ1-5; D remains unclear. Between the trimmed V and J ends, which lost 5 bases and 2 bases, there was a span of 10 bases. Germline-derived CDR1 and CDR2 are LNHDA and SQIVND (reference sequence). The CDR3 has 14 amino acids. The chain's CDR3 is CASSLSVGNQPQHF. DNA for the CDR3: TGTGCCAGTAGTTTGTCCGTTGGCAATCAGCCCCAGCATTTT. Full variable domain (outside the CDR3, taken from reference TRBV19 and TRBJ1-5): DGGITQSPKYLFRKEGQNVTLSCEQNLNHDAMYWYRQDPGQGLRLIYYSQIVNDFQKGDIAEGYSVSREKKESFPLTVTSAQKNPTAFYLCASSLSVGNQPQHFGDGTRLSIL.

The chain has TRBV4-1 and TRBJ2-4; D uncertain. Deletions cut 0 bases from V and 9 bases from J, with 12 bases between. Germline-derived CDR1 and CDR2 are MGHRA and YSYEKL. There are 14 residues in the CDR3. CDR3 bases: TGCGCCAGCAGCCAAGATCCCGCCCCGGGCATTCAGTACTTC. This codes for CASSQDPAPGIQYF.

This clone has only one observation. This chain uses TRBV6-5 with TRBJ1-5, with a weak D call TRBD1 (5 bases). This CDR3 has 11 residues. The germline CDR1 and CDR2 sequences are MNHEY and SVGAGI. V lost 6 bases and J lost 12, with 12 bases in between. CDR3 in DNA: TGTGCCAGCAGCCCGAACAGGAACCAGCATTTT. It is translated as CASSPNRNQHF.

The V gene is TRBV12-3 or TRBV12-4, the J gene TRBJ1-2; D may be TRBD1 (6 bases). The V end lost 3 bases, the J end lost 2 bases, and 7 bases lay between the germline ends. The CDR3 totals 13 residues. The CDR3 spells CASSFRGNYGYTF. As DNA, the CDR3 is TGTGCCAGCAGTTTTAGGGGGAACTATGGCTACACCTTC.

This sequence joins TRBV28 and TRBJ1-3, with D possibly being TRBD1 (6 bases). Germline V lookup: CDR1 MDHEN, CDR2 SYDVKM. V was cut by 3 bases and J by 2 bases, with 20 bases left in between. The CDR3 has 18 amino acids. CDR3 sequence: CASSFQGGGGMAGNTIYF. DNA of the CDR3: TGTGCCAGCAGTTTCCAGGGAGGGGGAGGAATGGCTGGAAACACCATATATTTT.

This chain links TRBV19 with TRBJ2-1; TRBD2 matches at 12 bases. Germline V CDR1 and CDR2: LNHDA, SQIVND (reference sequence). The CDR3 sequence is 18 residues long. The trim removed 2 bases at V and 7 bases at J, leaving 12 bases unmatched. CDR3 in amino acids: CASSIRASGRAYNNEQFF. CDR3 coding DNA: TGTGCCAGTAGTATACGCGCTAGCGGGAGGGCCTATAATAATGAGCAGTTCTTC.

This sequence joins TRBV5-1 and TRBJ2-7; D perhaps matches TRBD1 (6 bases). V was pared by 4 bases and J by 0 bases, with 17 bases between. Germline V CDR1 and CDR2: SGHRS, YFSETQ. The length of the CDR3 is 16 residues. The CDR3 loop is CASSPGPGQSSYEQYF. The CDR3 DNA follows: TGCGCCAGCAGCCCCGGCCCAGGACAGAGCTCCTACGAGCAGTACTTC.

J is TRBJ2-7 and V is TRBV30; D perhaps matches TRBD1 (5 bases). The CDR3 covers 13 residues. The germline gives CDR1 GTSNPN, CDR2 SVGIG (reference sequence). Trimming took 0 bases from V and 3 from J, leaving 9 bases between them. Written as DNA, the CDR3 is TGTGCCTGGAGTGTGGGGCAGAGCTACGAGCAGTACTTC. The encoded protein is CAWSVGQSYEQYF.

The chain is built from TRBV29-1 and TRBJ2-1, with 10 bases identical to TRBD1. Germline V gene sequence: CDR1 SQVTM, CDR2 ANQGSEA. Losses at the gene ends were 4 bases for V and 9 bases for J; bases not matched to a gene: 12. The CDR3 contains 15 residues. The CDR3 loop is CSVGTGTGVSGEQFF. The CDR3 DNA is TGCAGCGTTGGCACCGGGACAGGGGTATCCGGTGAGCAGTTCTTC.

In nucleotides, the CDR3 is TGTGCCAGCAGCCGAAGTAACTTCGGCACAGATACGCAGTATTTT. Translated: CASSRSNFGTDTQYF. The chain couples TRBV7-9 to TRBJ2-3; D gene uncertain. V lost 5 bases and J lost 1, with 13 bases in between. CDR1 is SEHNR and CDR2 is FQNEAQ in the germline V gene (reference sequence). The CDR3 spans 15 residues.

This clone was detected once. The chain employs TRBV5-8 and TRBJ2-5, with a possible D match to TRBD1 (6 bases). Germline V gene sequence: CDR1 SGHTS, CDR2 YDEGEE. The ends were cut back, 7 bases at V and 5 bases at J, with 15 bases in the middle. The CDR3 is 13 amino acids. CDR3 loop: CASSLQGLETQYF. As DNA, the CDR3 is TGTGCCAGCTCGCTCCAGGGGTTGGAGACCCAGTACTTC. The whole variable domain, remainder taken from reference TRBV5-8 and TRBJ2-5, is EAGVTQSPTHLIKTRGQQATLRCSPISGHTSVYWYQQALGLGLQFLLWYDEGEERNRGNFPPRFSGRQFPNYSSELNVNALELEDSALYLCASSLQGLETQYFGPGTRLLVL.

The V gene is TRBV5-1, the J gene TRBJ1-4; a weak D match, TRBD1 (6 bases). Germline CDR1 reads SGHRS; CDR2 reads YFSETQ. The CDR3 has 15 amino acids. V dropped 0 bases and J dropped 4 bases, with 10 bases sitting between them. The CDR3, as DNA: TGCGCCAGCAGCTTGGCCACACAGGGTAATGAAAAACTGTTTTTT. Its protein product is CASSLATQGNEKLFF. Full variable domain (remainder filled in from reference TRBV5-1 and TRBJ1-4): KAGVTQTPRYLIKTRGQQVTLSCSPISGHRSVSWYQQTPGQGLQFLFEYFSETQRNKGNFPGRFSGRQFSNSRSEMNVSTLELGDSALYLCASSLATQGNEKLFFGSGTQLSVL.

The genes are TRBV30 and TRBJ2-1; no firm D call. The CDR3 has 11 amino acids. CDR1 and CDR2 from the germline V gene are GTSNPN and SVGIG (reference sequence). V shed 3 bases and J shed 10 bases, with 10 bases lying between them. CDR3 nucleotides: TGTGCCTGGAGCCATGGAGTAGAGCAGTTCTTC. It is translated as CAWSHGVEQFF.

The V and J genes are TRBV9 and TRBJ2-7, with D possibly matching TRBD2 (5 bases). The CDR3 spans 18 residues. CDR1 and CDR2 from the germline V gene are SGDLS and YYNGEE. V was pared by 0 bases and J by 2 bases, with 21 bases between. For the CDR3, the DNA is TGTGCCAGCAGCGTAGCTCCCTTAGACGACCGGAGGCCCTACGAGCAGTACTTC. This gives the protein CASSVAPLDDRRPYEQYF.

The CDR3 reads CAWSWTGGNYEQYF. The DNA for the CDR3 is TGTGCCTGGAGCTGGACAGGGGGTAACTACGAGCAGTACTTC. The chain has TRBV30 and TRBJ2-7; 10 bases fit TRBD1. The germline V gene has CDR1 GTSNPN and CDR2 SVGIG (reference sequence). There are 14 residues in the CDR3. J gave up 3 bases and V 3 bases, and 5 bases lay outside the gene matches.

The chain joins TRBV19 to TRBJ2-7; D possibly corresponds to TRBD1 (6 bases). This CDR3 is 16 amino acids long. Germline V lookup: CDR1 LNHDA, CDR2 SQIVND (reference sequence). Trimming took 1 base from V and 3 from J, leaving 16 bases between them. The CDR3 nucleotides are TGTGCCAGTAGTATAGTGTCGCGGCAGGGACACTACGAGCAGTACTTC. Amino acids: CASSIVSRQGHYEQYF.

The V call is TRBV6-1, the J call TRBJ2-1; a weak D match, TRBD1 (6 bases). The V end was cut by 4 bases, the J end by 3 bases, with 16 bases between. The CDR3 sequence is 16 residues long. Germline V gives CDR1 MNHNS, CDR2 SASEGT. The CDR3 DNA reads TGTGCCAGCAGTGGCAACACAGGGTTCAGCTACAATGAGCAGTTCTTC. Translated: CASSGNTGFSYNEQFF.

The genes are TRBV10-3 and TRBJ2-2, with D perhaps matching TRBD2 (6 bases). The germline V and J ends were trimmed by 3 bases and 5 bases, with 13 bases remaining between them. Germline lookup yields CDR1 ENHRY and CDR2 SYGVKD. This CDR3 is 15 amino acids long. CDR3 DNA: TGTGCCATCAGTGAAGCCGGGACTGATACCGGGGAGCTGTTTTTT. The encoded protein is CAISEAGTDTGELFF.

This chain links TRBV6-5 with TRBJ1-1; weak D call: TRBD1 (5 bases). The V gene lost 4 bases and the J gene lost 3 bases, with 9 bases spanning the gap. The CDR3 loop spans 13 amino acids. Per the germline V gene, CDR1 is MNHEY and CDR2 is SVGAGI. The CDR3 DNA is TGTGCCAGCAGTTCGGCGGGGGACACTGAAGCTTTCTTT. As protein: CASSSAGDTEAFF.

This rearrangement joins TRBV5-5 to TRBJ1-2, with a possible D match to TRBD1 (5 bases). V was pared by 1 base and J by 4 bases, with 17 bases between. CDR3 size: 16 residues. CDR1 SGHKS and CDR2 YYEKEE come from the germline V gene (reference sequence). The CDR3 DNA follows: TGTGCCAGCAGCTTGCGCCCGGCGGGGCTAGCCTATGGCTACACCTTC. It yields the protein CASSLRPAGLAYGYTF.

The J gene is TRBJ2-7, the V gene TRBV7-6, with D hard to call. The CDR3 covers 14 residues. The germline gives CDR1 SGHVS, CDR2 FNYEAQ. V was clipped by 1 base and J by 5 bases, with 12 bases between them. CDR3 coding DNA: TGTGCCAGCAGCTTAGGGCCTGCCATTAACGAGCAGTACTTC. It specifies CASSLGPAINEQYF.

This clone was counted only a few times. The chain employs TRBV28 and TRBJ2-5, with TRBD2 as a possible D gene (5 bases). The germline V and J ends were trimmed by 3 bases and 3 bases, with 17 bases remaining between them. The CDR3 extends over 16 amino acids. Germline V lookup: CDR1 MDHEN, CDR2 SYDVKM. CDR3 sequence: CASSLGKLVVKETQYF. The DNA for the CDR3 is TGTGCCAGCAGTTTGGGCAAACTAGTAGTAAAAGAGACCCAGTACTTC.